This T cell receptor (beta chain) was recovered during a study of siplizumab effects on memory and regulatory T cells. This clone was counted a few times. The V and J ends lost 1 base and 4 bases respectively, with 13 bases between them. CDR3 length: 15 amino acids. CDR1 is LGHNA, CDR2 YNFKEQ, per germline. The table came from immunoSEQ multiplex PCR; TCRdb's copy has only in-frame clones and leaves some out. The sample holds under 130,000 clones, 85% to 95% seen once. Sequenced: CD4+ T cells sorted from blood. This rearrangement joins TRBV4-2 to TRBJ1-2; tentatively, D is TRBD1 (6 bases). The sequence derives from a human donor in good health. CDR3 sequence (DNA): TGTGCCAGCAGCCAAGGTGAGGGGGACGTCTATGGCTACACCTTC. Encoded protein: CASSQGEGDVYGYTF.